This record looks at one TCR beta chain sequence and its context. Some clones are missing from TCRdb's copy, which holds only in-frame ones; the method was immunoSEQ multiplex PCR. The table shows about 88,000 clones, with approximately 85% occurring only once. Germline CDR1 is SNHLY and CDR2 is FYNNEI. Losses at the gene ends were 7 bases for V and 1 base for J; bases not matched to a gene: 4. This CDR3 spans 14 amino acids. This specimen belongs to a study of OX40 agonist ivuxolimab in advanced cancers. Study overall: All patients had ivuxolimab intravenously every 2 weeks at 0.01 to 10 mg/kg.

The chain joins TRBV2 to TRBJ2-1, with 7 bases matching TRBD1. This TCR came from an adult with an advanced solid tumor such as melanoma, head and neck, liver or kidney cancer. Sequencing was performed on CD4+ or CD8+ T cells sorted from blood, taken in a trial of the OX40 agonist ivuxolimab. The CDR3 sequence: CASKPDRSYNEQFF. CDR3 nucleotide sequence: TGTGCCAGCAAACCGGACAGGTCCTACAATGAGCAGTTCTTC.